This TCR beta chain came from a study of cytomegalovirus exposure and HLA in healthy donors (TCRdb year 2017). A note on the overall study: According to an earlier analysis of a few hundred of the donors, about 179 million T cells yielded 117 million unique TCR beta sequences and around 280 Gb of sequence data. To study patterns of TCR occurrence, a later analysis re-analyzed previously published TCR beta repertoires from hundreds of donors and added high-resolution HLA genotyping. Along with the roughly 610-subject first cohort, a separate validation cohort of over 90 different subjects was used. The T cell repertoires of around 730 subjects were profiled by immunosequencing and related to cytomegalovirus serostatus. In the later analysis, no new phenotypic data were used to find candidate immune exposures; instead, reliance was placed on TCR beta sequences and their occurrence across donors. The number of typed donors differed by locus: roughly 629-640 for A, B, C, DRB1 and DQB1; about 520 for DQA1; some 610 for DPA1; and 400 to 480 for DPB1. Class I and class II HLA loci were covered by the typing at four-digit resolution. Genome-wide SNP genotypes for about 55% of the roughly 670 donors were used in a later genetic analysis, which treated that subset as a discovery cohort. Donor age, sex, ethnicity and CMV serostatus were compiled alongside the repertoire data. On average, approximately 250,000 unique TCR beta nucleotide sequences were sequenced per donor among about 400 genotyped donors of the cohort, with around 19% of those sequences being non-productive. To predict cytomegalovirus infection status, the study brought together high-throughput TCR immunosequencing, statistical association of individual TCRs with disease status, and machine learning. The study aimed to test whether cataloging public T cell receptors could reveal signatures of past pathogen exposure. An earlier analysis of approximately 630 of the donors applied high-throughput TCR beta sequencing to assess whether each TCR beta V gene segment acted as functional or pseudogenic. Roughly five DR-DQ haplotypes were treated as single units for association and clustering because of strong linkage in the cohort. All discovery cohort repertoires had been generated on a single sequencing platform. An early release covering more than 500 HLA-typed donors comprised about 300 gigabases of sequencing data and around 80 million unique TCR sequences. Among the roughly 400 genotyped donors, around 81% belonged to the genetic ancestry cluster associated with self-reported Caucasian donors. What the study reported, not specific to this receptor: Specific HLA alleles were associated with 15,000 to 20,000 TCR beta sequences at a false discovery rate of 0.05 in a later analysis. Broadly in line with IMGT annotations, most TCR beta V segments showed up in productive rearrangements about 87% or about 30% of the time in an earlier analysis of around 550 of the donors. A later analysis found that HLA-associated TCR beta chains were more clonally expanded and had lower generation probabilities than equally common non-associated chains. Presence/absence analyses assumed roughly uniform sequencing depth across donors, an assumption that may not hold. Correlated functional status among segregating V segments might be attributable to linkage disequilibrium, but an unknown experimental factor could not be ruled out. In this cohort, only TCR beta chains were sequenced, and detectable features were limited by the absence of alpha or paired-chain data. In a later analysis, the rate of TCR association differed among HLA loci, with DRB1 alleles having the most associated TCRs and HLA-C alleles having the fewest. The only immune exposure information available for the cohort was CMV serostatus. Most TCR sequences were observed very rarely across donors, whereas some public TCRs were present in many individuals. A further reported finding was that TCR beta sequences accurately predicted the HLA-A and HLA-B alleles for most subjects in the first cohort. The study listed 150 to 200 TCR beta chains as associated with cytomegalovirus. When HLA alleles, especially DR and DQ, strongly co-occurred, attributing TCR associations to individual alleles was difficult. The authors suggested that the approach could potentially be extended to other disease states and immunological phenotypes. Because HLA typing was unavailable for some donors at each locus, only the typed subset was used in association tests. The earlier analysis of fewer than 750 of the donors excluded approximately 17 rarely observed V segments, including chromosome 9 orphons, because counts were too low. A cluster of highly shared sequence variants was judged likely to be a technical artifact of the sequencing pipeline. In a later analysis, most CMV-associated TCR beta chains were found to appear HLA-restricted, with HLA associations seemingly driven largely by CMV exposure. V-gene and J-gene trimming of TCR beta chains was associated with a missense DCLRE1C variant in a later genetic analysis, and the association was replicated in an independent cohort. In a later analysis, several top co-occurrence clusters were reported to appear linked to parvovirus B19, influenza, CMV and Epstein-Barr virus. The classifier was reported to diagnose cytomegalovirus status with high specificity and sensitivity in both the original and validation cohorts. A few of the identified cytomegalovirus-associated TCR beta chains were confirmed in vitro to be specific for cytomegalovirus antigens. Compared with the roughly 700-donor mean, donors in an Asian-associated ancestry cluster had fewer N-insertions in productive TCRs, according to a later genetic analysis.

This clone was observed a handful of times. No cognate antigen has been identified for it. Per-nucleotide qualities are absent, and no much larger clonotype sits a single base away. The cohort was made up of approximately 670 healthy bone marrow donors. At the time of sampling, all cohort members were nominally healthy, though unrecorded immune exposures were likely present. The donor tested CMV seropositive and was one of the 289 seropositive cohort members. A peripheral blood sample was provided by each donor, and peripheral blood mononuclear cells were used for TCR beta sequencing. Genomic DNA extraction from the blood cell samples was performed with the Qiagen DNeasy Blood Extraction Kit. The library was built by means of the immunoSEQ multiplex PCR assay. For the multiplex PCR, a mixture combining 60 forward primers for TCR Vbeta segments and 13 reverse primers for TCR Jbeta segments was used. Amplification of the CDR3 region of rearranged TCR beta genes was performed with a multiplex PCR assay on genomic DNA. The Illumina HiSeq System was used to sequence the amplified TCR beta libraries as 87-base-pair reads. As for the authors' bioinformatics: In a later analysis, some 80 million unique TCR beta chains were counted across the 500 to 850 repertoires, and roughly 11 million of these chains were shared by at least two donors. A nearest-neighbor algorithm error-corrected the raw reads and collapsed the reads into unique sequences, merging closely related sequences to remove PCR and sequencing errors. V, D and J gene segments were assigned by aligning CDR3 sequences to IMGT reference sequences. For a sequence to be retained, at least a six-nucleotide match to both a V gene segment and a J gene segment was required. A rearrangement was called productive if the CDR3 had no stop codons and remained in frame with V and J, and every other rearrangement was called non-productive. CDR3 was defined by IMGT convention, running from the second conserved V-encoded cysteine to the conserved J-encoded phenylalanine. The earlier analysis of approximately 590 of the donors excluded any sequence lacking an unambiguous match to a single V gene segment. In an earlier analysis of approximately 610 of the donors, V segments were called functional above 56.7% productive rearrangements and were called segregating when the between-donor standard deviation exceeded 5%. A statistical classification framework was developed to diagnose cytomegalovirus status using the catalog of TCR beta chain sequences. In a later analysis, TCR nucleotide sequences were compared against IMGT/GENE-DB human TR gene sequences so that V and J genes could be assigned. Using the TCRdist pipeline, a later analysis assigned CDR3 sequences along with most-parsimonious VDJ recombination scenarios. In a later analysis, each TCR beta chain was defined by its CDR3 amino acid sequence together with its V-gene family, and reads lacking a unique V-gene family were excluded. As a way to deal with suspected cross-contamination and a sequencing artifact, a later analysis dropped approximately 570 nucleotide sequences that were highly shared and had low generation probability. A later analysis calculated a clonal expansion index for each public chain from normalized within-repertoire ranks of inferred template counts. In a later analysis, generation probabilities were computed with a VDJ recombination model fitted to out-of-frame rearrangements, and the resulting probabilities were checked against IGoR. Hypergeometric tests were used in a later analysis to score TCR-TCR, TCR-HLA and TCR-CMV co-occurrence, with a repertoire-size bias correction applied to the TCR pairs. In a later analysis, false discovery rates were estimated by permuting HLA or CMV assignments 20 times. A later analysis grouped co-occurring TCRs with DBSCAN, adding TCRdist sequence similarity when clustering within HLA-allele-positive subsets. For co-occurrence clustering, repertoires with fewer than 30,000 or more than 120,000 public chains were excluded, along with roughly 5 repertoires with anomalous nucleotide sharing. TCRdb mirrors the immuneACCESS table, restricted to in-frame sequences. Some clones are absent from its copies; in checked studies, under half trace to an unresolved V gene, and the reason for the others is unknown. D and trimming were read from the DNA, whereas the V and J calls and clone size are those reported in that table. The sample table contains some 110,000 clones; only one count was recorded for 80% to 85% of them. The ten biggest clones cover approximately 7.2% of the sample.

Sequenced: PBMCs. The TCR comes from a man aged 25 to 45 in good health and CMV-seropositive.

The CDR3: CATSRDRGSNQPQHF. The DNA sequence is given as TGTGCCACCAGCAGAGATAGGGGGAGCAATCAGCCCCAGCATTTT. Recombination connected TRBV15 to TRBJ1-5; the D gene is perhaps TRBD1, on 6 matching bases. V is pared back by 0 bases and J by 1 base, with 7 bases lying between the germline termini. From the cysteine up to the phenylalanine, the CDR3 has a length of 15 residues. Only the CDR3 region is kept as DNA, spanning 45 bases read in frame from base 1. Based on the germline V gene (reference sequence), the CDR1 and CDR2 sequences are LNHNV and YYDKDF.